Each of the 27 T cell receptor beta chains below was sequenced from the same sample in a study of blood T cells in healthy people across ages. For the second PCR, which ran for 7 to 11 cycles, a sample-barcoded 5' primer and a J-beta primer mix were used. Each CDR3 protein is one row after TCRdb ran MiXCR on the 5' RACE reads. The sample includes about 1.4 million distinct CDR3 sequences, approximately 59% of them seen just once. Sequenced input: blood. The receptors derive from a man younger than 35 in good health.

This clonotype has only a few counts. This chain links TRBV4-3 with TRBJ2-1; 7 nucleotides align to TRBD1. V dropped 2 bases and J dropped 7; count of bases not matched to a gene: 5. Germline CDR1 reads LGHNA; CDR2 reads YSLEER. The CDR3 has 14 amino acids. DNA of the CDR3: TGCGCCAGCAGCCAACTCGACAGGGCTAATGAGCAGTTCTTC. It encodes CASSQLDRANEQFF.

The chain joins TRBV11-2 to TRBJ2-1, with a possible D match to TRBD2 (5 bases). This CDR3 has 15 amino acids. CDR1 and CDR2 from the germline V gene are SGHAT and FQNNGV. Trimming removed 5 bases at V and 0 bases at J, with 11 bases between. The CDR3 protein is CASSPVASSYNEQFF. The CDR3 region has the DNA TGTGCCAGCAGCCCGGTAGCGTCCTCCTACAATGAGCAGTTCTTC.

The chain has TRBV25-1 and TRBJ1-3; TRBD1 might be the D (5 bases). This CDR3 comprises 14 residues. Trimming took 2 bases from V and 3 from J, leaving 8 bases between them. Per the germline V gene, CDR1 is MGHDK and CDR2 is SYGVNS. CDR3 DNA sequence: TGTGCCAGCAGTGAAACAGGTCTTGGAAACACCATATATTTT. Translating gives CASSETGLGNTIYF.

This clonotype turned up a few times. At one of its ends the junction is not consistent with the germline gene, which may arise from a read error. The V call is TRBV29-1, the J call TRBJ2-5, with 14 bases fitting TRBD2. The DNA end favors TRBJ2-4, so the J call may be wrong. The CDR3 contains 14 residues. From germline, CDR1 is SQVTM and CDR2 ANQGSEA. The CDR3 region has the DNA TGTAGCGTGAGACTAGCGGGGGGGACAAACATTCAGTACTTC. Protein product: CSVRLAGGTNIQYF.

CDR3 residues: CASSLPAYAQYF. CDR3 in DNA: TGTGCCAGCAGTTTGCCGGCTTACGCGCAGTATTTT. The V and J genes are TRBV28 and TRBJ2-3, with no clear D. Germline V gives CDR1 MDHEN, CDR2 SYDVKM. The CDR3 extends over 12 amino acids. Trimming took off 3 bases at V and 10 bases at J, with 11 bases between the two ends.

In the case of this clonotype: The conserved closing phenylalanine or tryptophan is absent in this CDR3, likely reflecting a read error. This chain joins TRBV7-2 and TRBJ1-2; 9 nucleotides match TRBD1. CDR3 length: 18 amino acids. V was pared by 1 base and J by 2 bases, with 11 bases of the junction left unmatched. Germline loops: CDR1 SGHTA, CDR2 FQGNSA. This chain's CDR3 is CASSLGGGQGRPNYGYTS. The CDR3 nucleotides are TGTGCCAGCAGCTTAGGGGGTGGACAGGGGCGTCCAAACTATGGCTACACCTCC.

V and J are TRBV7-9 and TRBJ1-1; D is perhaps TRBD1 (6 bases). This CDR3 is built from 14 residues. Germline CDR1 and CDR2: SEHNR and FQNEAQ (reference sequence). V lost 5 bases and J 7 bases, leaving 17 bases between the germline ends. The CDR3: CASSQNRGGGEAFF. The CDR3 coding sequence is TGTGCCAGCAGCCAAAACCGAGGGGGTGGTGAAGCTTTCTTT.

The CDR3 DNA reads TGTGCCAGCAGTACTGACAGGGGCGGTTCCTCCTACGAGCAGTACTTC. Amino acid sequence: CASSTDRGGSSYEQYF. This chain joins TRBV6-1 and TRBJ2-7; 8 bases align to TRBD1. V gave up 5 bases and J gave up 0 bases; unmatched junction bases: 9. The germline V gene has CDR1 MNHNS and CDR2 SASEGT. The CDR3 contains 16 residues.

The rearrangement links TRBV5-1 to TRBJ2-6; 8 bases line up with TRBD2. V dropped 0 bases and J dropped 0; count of bases not matched to a gene: 5. The germline V gene has CDR1 SGHRS and CDR2 YFSETQ. This CDR3 is built from 18 residues. CDR3: CASSLGLAGLSGANVLTF. The CDR3 DNA reads as TGCGCCAGCAGCTTGGGTTTAGCGGGGCTCTCTGGGGCCAACGTCCTGACTTTC. Based on the CDR3 plus reference TRBV5-1 and TRBJ2-6, the full variable domain is KAGVTQTPRYLIKTRGQQVTLSCSPISGHRSVSWYQQTPGQGLQFLFEYFSETQRNKGNFPGRFSGRQFSNSRSEMNVSTLELGDSALYLCASSLGLAGLSGANVLTFGAGSRLTVL.

As regards this clonotype: One junction end does not reproduce the germline sequence, and a read error may be involved. This chain connects TRBV4-1 to TRBJ2-1; D is uncertain. This CDR3 is built from 16 residues. Germline CDR1 is MGHRA and CDR2 is YSYEKL. Here the CDR3 reads CASSQDPGLTYSEQFF. DNA for the CDR3: TGCGCCAGCAGCCAAGATCCTGGGCTTACCTACAGTGAGCAGTTCTTC.

This chain connects TRBV6-6 to TRBJ2-1; D not certain. V dropped 5 bases and J dropped 0 bases, with 14 bases sitting between them. This CDR3 has 16 amino acids. CDR1 and CDR2 (germline): MNHNY, SVGAGI (reference sequence). Here the CDR3 reads CASSPLHESSYNEQFF. CDR3 bases: TGTGCCAGCAGTCCCCTACACGAAAGCTCCTACAATGAGCAGTTCTTC.

This clonotype was detected only once. The V call is TRBV20-1, the J call TRBJ2-7; 10 positions match TRBD2. This CDR3 is built from 15 residues. V shed 4 bases and J 5 bases; nucleotides not matched to a gene: 11. The germline V gene has CDR1 DFQATT and CDR2 SNEGSKA (reference sequence). The CDR3 is CSATQLAGLEHEQYF. In DNA, the CDR3 is TGCAGTGCTACCCAACTAGCGGGATTGGAGCACGAGCAGTACTTC.

J is TRBJ2-5 and V is TRBV12-3 or TRBV12-4, with a weak D call TRBD2 (5 bases). V gave up 8 bases and J gave up 2 bases, with 9 bases separating them. The CDR3 covers 12 residues. The CDR3 loop is CASCQRQETQYF. The CDR3 bases are TGTGCCAGCTGCCAGCGGCAAGAGACCCAGTACTTC.

J is TRBJ1-5 and V is TRBV10-3; D ambiguous. CDR1 and CDR2 (germline): ENHRY, SYGVKD. Trimming left V 4 bases short and J 2 bases short, with 15 bases between. The CDR3 spans 16 residues. As DNA, the CDR3 is TGTGCCATCAGTGGAAGGAGAGGTGGGGGCAATCAGCCCCAGCATTTT. It specifies CAISGRRGGGNQPQHF.

The chain uses TRBV3-1 and TRBJ1-6; 8 nucleotides match TRBD1. J was trimmed by 7 bases and V by 2 bases; bases with no gene match: 4. Germline assignment: CDR1 LGHDT and CDR2 YNNKEL (reference sequence). The CDR3 consists of 15 residues. In DNA form, the CDR3 reads TGTGCCAGCAGCCAACAAGACAGGGGAAATTCACCCCTCCACTTT. Residues: CASSQQDRGNSPLHF.

The rearrangement joins TRBV4-1 to TRBJ2-1; no reliable D call. Germline CDR1 and CDR2: MGHRA and YSYEKL. The V end was cut by 1 base, the J end by 8 bases, with 15 bases between. CDR3 length: 15 amino acids. CDR3 amino acids: CASSQVLSRFDEQFF. The CDR3 coding sequence is TGCGCCAGCAGCCAAGTGCTGTCTAGATTTGATGAGCAGTTCTTC.

This rearrangement joins TRBV7-9 to TRBJ2-2, with TRBD1 identical over 7 bases. Germline-derived CDR1 and CDR2 are SEHNR and FQNEAQ (reference sequence). The V gene end was trimmed by 5 bases and the J gene end by 0 bases; junction bases not matched to a gene: 6. The CDR3 sequence is 16 residues long. The CDR3 protein is CASSAPGQSNTGELFF. For the CDR3, the DNA is TGTGCCAGCAGCGCGCCGGGACAGTCGAACACCGGGGAGCTGTTTTTT.

The DNA for the CDR3 is TGTGCCACCCGACAGGGGCAAAATCTCTACGAGCAGTACTTC. Its protein is CATRQGQNLYEQYF. This chain links TRBV12-3 or TRBV12-4 with TRBJ2-5, with TRBD1 matching 8 bases. The better agreement between TRBJ2-7 and the DNA end casts doubt on the J call. The CDR3 is 14 residues long.

The chain employs TRBV9 and TRBJ1-1; 8 bases are a match to TRBD1. V was pared by 4 bases and J by 1 base, with 9 bases of the junction left unmatched. The CDR3 covers 16 residues. The V gene's germline CDR1 is SGDLS and CDR2 YYNGEE. CDR3 in DNA: TGTGCCAGCAGCCCAGAGCCCGGACAGGGGAACACTGAAGCTTTCTTT. Its translation is CASSPEPGQGNTEAFF.

The V gene is TRBV27, the J gene TRBJ2-7, with 9 bases identical to TRBD1. With V trimmed by 6 bases and J by 4 bases, 7 bases remained unmatched. There are 14 residues in the CDR3. Germline loops: CDR1 MNHEY, CDR2 SMNVEV (reference sequence). The CDR3 DNA is TGTGCCAGCAGCATAGCACAGGGGGCATACGAGCAGTACTTC. Translation gives CASSIAQGAYEQYF.

J is TRBJ2-1 and V is TRBV27; D gene unclear. The CDR3 is 13 residues long. V gave up 5 bases and J gave up 4 bases, with 9 bases separating them. The germline CDR1 and CDR2 sequences are MNHEY and SMNVEV (reference sequence). In nucleotides, the CDR3 is TGTGCCAGCAGTCGCAGATATTACAATGAGCAGTTCTTC. It is translated as CASSRRYYNEQFF.

This clonotype was counted between two and nine times. Compared with germline, one end of the junction differs, possibly owing to a read error. The chain carries TRBV5-1 and TRBJ1-5; a weak D match, TRBD1 (6 bases). The CDR3 has 13 residues. CDR1 is SGHRS, CDR2 YFSETQ, per germline. CDR3 sequence (DNA): TGTGCCAGCAGTCCAGGGGTAGGTCAGCCCCAGCATTTT. It specifies CASSPGVGQPQHF. The entire variable domain, with the rest obtained from reference TRBV5-1 and TRBJ1-5, is as follows: KAGVTQTPRYLIKTRGQQVTLSCSPISGHRSVSWYQQTPGQGLQFLFEYFSETQRNKGNFPGRFSGRQFSNSRSEMNVSTLELGDSALYLCASSPGVGQPQHFGDGTRLSIL.

The V call is TRBV5-1, the J call TRBJ2-1, with a weak D call TRBD2 (6 bases). V dropped 0 bases and J dropped 4 bases, with 8 bases sitting between them. The CDR3 has 14 residues. Germline V gene sequence: CDR1 SGHRS, CDR2 YFSETQ. The CDR3 sequence: CASSLASEYNEQFF. The CDR3 coding sequence is TGCGCCAGCAGCTTGGCTAGCGAGTACAATGAGCAGTTCTTC.

This chain connects TRBV7-2 to TRBJ1-4; TRBD1 might be the D (6 bases). From germline, CDR1 is SGHTA and CDR2 FQGNSA. V was cut by 3 bases and J by 4 bases, with 12 bases left in between. There are 15 residues in the CDR3. CDR3 in DNA: TGTGCCAGCAGCTTCGGGGGGGCGGGTAATGAAAAACTGTTTTTT. Residues: CASSFGGAGNEKLFF. The complete variable domain, with remaining parts taken from reference TRBV7-2 and TRBJ1-4, reads GAGVSQSPSNKVTEKGKDVELRCDPISGHTALYWYRQSLGQGLEFLIYFQGNSAPDKSGLPSDRFSAERTGGSVSTLTIQRTQQEDSAVYLCASSFGGAGNEKLFFGSGTQLSVL.

V is TRBV4-1 and J is TRBJ2-5, with 13 bases aligning to TRBD2. The CDR3 is made up of 17 amino acids. Germline CDR1 and CDR2: MGHRA and YSYEKL. V lost 4 bases to trimming and J lost 5 bases; unmatched junction nucleotides: 10. CDR3 protein: CASSPRTSGRIGETQYF. In DNA, the CDR3 is TGCGCCAGCAGCCCTCGGACTAGCGGGAGAATAGGGGAGACCCAGTACTTC.

J is TRBJ2-2 and V is TRBV6-5; D not certain. V lost 2 bases, J lost 4 bases, and 11 bases lay in between. CDR1 and CDR2 from the germline V gene are MNHEY and SVGAGI. The CDR3 is 15 amino acids. The CDR3 sequence is CASSYGRTPTGELFF. The CDR3 DNA is TGTGCCAGCAGTTACGGCCGCACACCCACCGGGGAGCTGTTTTTT.

The chain carries TRBV29-1 and TRBJ1-1; D unclear. Trimming stripped 6 bases from V and 7 bases from J, with 15 bases between. This CDR3 spans 12 amino acids. Germline V gives CDR1 SQVTM, CDR2 ANQGSEA. CDR3 in DNA: TGCAGCGTCATGACTGATACAAATGAAGCTTTCTTT. It translates to CSVMTDTNEAFF.